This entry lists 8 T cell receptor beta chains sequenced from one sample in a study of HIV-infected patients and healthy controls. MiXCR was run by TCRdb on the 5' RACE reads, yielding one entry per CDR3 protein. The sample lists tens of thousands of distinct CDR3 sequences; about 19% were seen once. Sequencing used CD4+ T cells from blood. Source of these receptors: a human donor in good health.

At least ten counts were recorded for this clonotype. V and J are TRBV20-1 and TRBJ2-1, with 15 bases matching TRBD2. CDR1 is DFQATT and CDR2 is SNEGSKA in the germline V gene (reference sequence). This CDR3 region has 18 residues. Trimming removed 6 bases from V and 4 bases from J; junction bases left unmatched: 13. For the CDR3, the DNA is TGCAGTGCCCCGAGCTCCGGGACTAGCGGGGGGCAATACAATGAGCAGTTCTTC. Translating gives CSAPSSGTSGGQYNEQFF.

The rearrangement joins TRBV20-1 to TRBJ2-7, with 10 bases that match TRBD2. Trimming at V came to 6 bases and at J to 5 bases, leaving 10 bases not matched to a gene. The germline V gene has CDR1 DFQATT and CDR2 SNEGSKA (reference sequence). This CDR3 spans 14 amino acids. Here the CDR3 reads CSAAIAGGINEQYF. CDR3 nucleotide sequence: TGCAGTGCAGCCATAGCGGGGGGAATTAACGAGCAGTACTTC.

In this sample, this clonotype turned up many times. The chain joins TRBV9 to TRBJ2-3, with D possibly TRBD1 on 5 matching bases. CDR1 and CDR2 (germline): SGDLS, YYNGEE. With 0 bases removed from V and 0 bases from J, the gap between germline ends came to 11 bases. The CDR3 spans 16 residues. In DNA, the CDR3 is TGTGCCAGCAGCGTAGGGACAACCCATAGCACAGATACGCAGTATTTT. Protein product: CASSVGTTHSTDTQYF.

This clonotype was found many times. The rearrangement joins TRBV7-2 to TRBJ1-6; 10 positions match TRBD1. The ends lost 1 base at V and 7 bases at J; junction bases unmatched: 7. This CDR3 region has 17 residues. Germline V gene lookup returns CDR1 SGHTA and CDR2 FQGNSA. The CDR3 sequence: CASSLGGTGAGNSPLHF. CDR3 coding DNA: TGTGCCAGCAGCTTAGGAGGGACAGGGGCAGGGAATTCACCCCTCCACTTT.

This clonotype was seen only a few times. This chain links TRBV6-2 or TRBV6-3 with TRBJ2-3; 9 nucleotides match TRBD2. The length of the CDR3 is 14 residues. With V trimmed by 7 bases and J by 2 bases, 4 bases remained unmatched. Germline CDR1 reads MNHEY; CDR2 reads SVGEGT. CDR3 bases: TGTGCCAGCAATGCGGGGGGGTTCACAGATACGCAGTATTTT. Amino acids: CASNAGGFTDTQYF.

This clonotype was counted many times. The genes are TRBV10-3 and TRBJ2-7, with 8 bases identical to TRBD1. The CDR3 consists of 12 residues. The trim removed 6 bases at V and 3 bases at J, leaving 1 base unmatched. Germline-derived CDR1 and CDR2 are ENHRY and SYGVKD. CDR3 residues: CAISGQGYEQYF. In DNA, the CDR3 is TGTGCCATCAGCGGACAGGGCTACGAGCAGTACTTC.

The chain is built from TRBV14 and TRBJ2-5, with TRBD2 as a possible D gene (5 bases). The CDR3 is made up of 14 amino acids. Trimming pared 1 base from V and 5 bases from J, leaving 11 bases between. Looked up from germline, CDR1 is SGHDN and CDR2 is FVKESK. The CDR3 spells CASSQGGAPETQYF. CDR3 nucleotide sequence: TGTGCCAGCAGCCAAGGGGGAGCGCCGGAGACCCAGTACTTC. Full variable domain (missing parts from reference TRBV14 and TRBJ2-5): EAGVTQFPSHSVIEKGQTVTLRCDPISGHDNLYWYRRVMGKEIKFLLHFVKESKQDESGMPNNRFLAERTGGTYSTLKVQPAELEDSGVYFCASSQGGAPETQYFGPGTRLLVL.

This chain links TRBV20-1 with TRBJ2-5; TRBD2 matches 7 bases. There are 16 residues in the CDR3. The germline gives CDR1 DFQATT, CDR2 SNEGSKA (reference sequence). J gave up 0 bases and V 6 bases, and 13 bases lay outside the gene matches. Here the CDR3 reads CSAKLTSPIHQETQYF. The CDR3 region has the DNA TGCAGTGCCAAACTGACTAGCCCTATACACCAAGAGACCCAGTACTTC.